What follows describes a single T cell receptor (beta chain). Its antigen remains unidentified. Germline values: CDR1 DFQATT, CDR2 SNEGSKA (reference sequence). The length of the CDR3 is 16 residues. The V segment lost 3 bases and the J segment 4 bases; nucleotides outside the gene matches: 9. This entry comes from a study of vaccination and CD4 T cells after COVID-19. Study context: Overlapping SARS-CoV-2, HCoV-NL63, HCoV-OC43 and HCoV-229E spike peptides stimulated the cells.

Treatment given: 10-day PBMC culture with coronavirus spike peptide pools or control peptides (ViraFEST assay). One should note that the unexposed donor's CD4+ T cells were collected before the COVID-19 pandemic (2011-2018). Once obtained from cultured CD4+ T cells, the DNA was sequenced using the Oncomine TCR Beta short-read assay. MiXCR was run by TCRdb on the PCR reads, yielding one entry per CDR3 protein. The sample has about 5,600 distinct CDR3 sequences, about 45% seen once. This chain joins TRBV20-1 and TRBJ2-5, with 12 bases lining up with TRBD2. The sample consisted of CD4+ T cells from blood, cultured in vitro. The TCR sequence derives from a human donor in good health. CDR3 loop: CSASETSGGRGETQYF. CDR3 sequence (DNA): TGCAGTGCTAGCGAGACTAGCGGGGGAAGGGGAGAGACCCAGTACTTC.